The next 31 T cell receptor beta chains were all read from a single sample in a study of identical twins. TCRdb analysed the 5' RACE reads with MiXCR anew, one entry per CDR3 protein. The table lists fewer than 500,000 distinct CDR3 sequences, about 13% of them singletons. The data also belong to a second study, concerning yellow fever vaccine responses in identical twins.

The sample was CD4+ T cells sorted from blood. The receptors originated from a woman aged 18-29 years in good health.

This clonotype was found a few times. This chain links TRBV7-2 with TRBJ2-2, with D perhaps TRBD1 (6 bases). Looked up from germline, CDR1 is SGHTA and CDR2 is FQGNSA. CDR3 length equals 16 residues. V was pared by 5 bases and J by 3 bases, with 16 bases between. CDR3 bases: TGTGCCAGCAGCCTTACCGGGACAACTTACACCGGGGAGCTGTTTTTT. Amino acids: CASSLTGTTYTGELFF.

In this sample, this clonotype turned up many times. V and J are TRBV12-3 or TRBV12-4 and TRBJ2-1; 7 bases match TRBD2. Trimming took 5 bases from V and 9 from J; bases not matched to a gene: 10. The CDR3 is 14 amino acids. CDR3 amino acids: CASSPRTSLAEQFF. The CDR3 region has the DNA TGTGCCAGCAGTCCCCGGACTAGTTTGGCTGAGCAGTTCTTC.

Turning to this clonotype: The junction does not match germline at one end; this may be a read error. The gene calls are TRBV12-3 or TRBV12-4 and TRBJ2-7; no clear D gene. This CDR3 comprises 18 residues. CDR3 in DNA: TGTGCCATCAGTTTCGAGTTCGACGGCCCTTTCAGAGACTACGAGCAGTACTTC. Protein product: CAISFEFDGPFRDYEQYF.

J is TRBJ2-7 and V is TRBV11-3, with 10 bases that match TRBD2. This CDR3 is built from 15 residues. Looked up from germline, CDR1 is SGHNT and CDR2 is YENEEA. The V segment lost 5 bases and the J segment 3 bases; nucleotides outside the gene matches: 7. The CDR3, as DNA: TGTGCCAGCAGCCCCGGACTAGCGGAGGACTACGAGCAGTACTTC. It codes for CASSPGLAEDYEQYF. Using reference TRBV11-3 and TRBJ2-7 for the parts outside the CDR3, the full variable domain is EAGVVQSPRYKIIEKKQPVAFWCNPISGHNTLYWYLQNLGQGPELLIRYENEEAVDDSQLPKDRFSAERLKGVDSTLKIQPAELGDSAVYLCASSPGLAEDYEQYFGPGTRLTVT.

This clonotype has more than one count but fewer than ten. The rearrangement uses TRBV20-1 and TRBJ2-1; 8 positions agree with TRBD2. Germline V gene sequence: CDR1 DFQATT, CDR2 SNEGSKA (reference sequence). With 0 bases clipped from V and 4 bases from J, the junction kept 2 bases outside the gene matches. The CDR3 sequence is 14 residues long. The CDR3 DNA sequence: TGCAGTGCTAGAGATGCGGGGGGTTACAATGAGCAGTTCTTC. Protein product: CSARDAGGYNEQFF.

The chain is built from TRBV6-2 or TRBV6-3 and TRBJ2-1; 14 bases map to TRBD2. Germline V gene lookup returns CDR1 MNHEY and CDR2 SVGEGT. The CDR3 covers 17 residues. V shed 8 bases and J 1 base; nucleotides not matched to a gene: 7. The CDR3 is CASAGTSGGPSYNEQFF. The DNA of the CDR3 is TGTGCCAGCGCCGGGACTAGCGGGGGCCCATCCTACAATGAGCAGTTCTTC.

This clonotype was seen a handful of times. This chain joins TRBV28 and TRBJ2-7; D is perhaps TRBD2 (6 bases). The CDR3 totals 16 residues. Per the germline V gene, CDR1 is MDHEN and CDR2 is SYDVKM. The V end lost 1 base, the J end lost 2 bases, and 15 bases lay between the germline ends. CDR3 region: CASSLFSVGGTYEQYF. CDR3 nucleotides: TGTGCCAGCAGTTTATTCTCAGTGGGGGGTACCTACGAGCAGTACTTC.

This clonotype has a count of ten or more. The chain has TRBV5-1 and TRBJ2-3, with 10 nucleotides matching TRBD2. Germline CDR1 reads SGHRS; CDR2 reads YFSETQ. The CDR3 sequence is 16 residues long. With V trimmed by 0 bases and J by 3 bases, 4 bases remained unmatched. The CDR3 loop reads CASSLVSSGSTDTQYF. As DNA, the CDR3 is TGCGCCAGCAGCTTGGTGTCTAGCGGGAGTACAGATACGCAGTATTTT. The full variable domain, completed using reference TRBV5-1 and TRBJ2-3, is KAGVTQTPRYLIKTRGQQVTLSCSPISGHRSVSWYQQTPGQGLQFLFEYFSETQRNKGNFPGRFSGRQFSNSRSEMNVSTLELGDSALYLCASSLVSSGSTDTQYFGPGTRLTVL.

In its sample, this clonotype was seen many times. V and J are TRBV11-1 and TRBJ2-3; TRBD2 agrees at 10 bases. Germline-derived CDR1 and CDR2 are SGHAT and FQDESV (reference sequence). J gave up 0 bases and V 5 bases, and 20 bases lay outside the gene matches. The length of the CDR3 is 21 residues. The CDR3 here is CASSLPDVRLAGLSSTDTQYF. The DNA of the CDR3 is TGTGCCAGCAGCCTCCCGGACGTAAGACTAGCGGGTTTGTCTAGCACAGATACGCAGTATTTT.

This clonotype was picked up a small number of times. The V and J genes are TRBV3-1 and TRBJ2-3; tentatively, D is TRBD1 (6 bases). The V and J ends lost 2 bases and 5 bases respectively, with 17 bases between them. The V gene's germline CDR1 is LGHDT and CDR2 YNNKEL (reference sequence). This CDR3 is 16 amino acids long. In nucleotides, the CDR3 is TGTGCCAGCAGCCAAAACTCCGGACAGAGACTAGATACGCAGTATTTT. Amino acids: CASSQNSGQRLDTQYF.

This chain joins TRBV27 and TRBJ2-1; possibly TRBD1 for D (5 bases). V lost 3 bases and J lost 1, with 13 bases in between. This CDR3 region has 16 residues. Germline V gene data show CDR1 as MNHEY and CDR2 as SMNVEV (reference sequence). The CDR3 region has the DNA TGTGCCAGCAGTTTGGAAAGGGGTTATTCCTACAATGAGCAGTTCTTC. Encoded protein: CASSLERGYSYNEQFF.

V gene TRBV12-3 or TRBV12-4 combines with J gene TRBJ1-2; D might be TRBD1 (5 bases). This CDR3 region has 12 residues. The ends were cut back, 3 bases at V and 9 bases at J, with 11 bases in the middle. CDR3 protein: CASSFGKDSYTF. The CDR3 DNA follows: TGTGCCAGCAGTTTTGGTAAGGACAGCTACACCTTC.

The chain employs TRBV7-3 and TRBJ2-3, with D possibly TRBD2 on 6 matching bases. The CDR3 totals 13 residues. V lost 5 bases to trimming and J lost 8 bases, with 14 bases between them. Germline CDR1 SGHTA, CDR2 FQGTGA. The CDR3 nucleotides read TGTGCCAGCAGCCCACGGGGGTTGGGTACGCAGTATTTT. Amino acid sequence: CASSPRGLGTQYF.

The V gene is TRBV6-5, the J gene TRBJ2-5; D tentatively reads TRBD1 or TRBD2 (5 bases each). Germline V gene lookup returns CDR1 MNHEY and CDR2 SVGAGI. V lost 2 bases to trimming and J lost 4 bases, with 23 bases between them. The CDR3 totals 18 residues. The CDR3: CASSYDRARESYPETQYF. DNA for the CDR3: TGTGCCAGCAGTTACGATCGAGCCAGGGAGTCCTACCCAGAGACCCAGTACTTC.

The table lists this clonotype with a few counts. The chain combines TRBV20-1 with TRBJ2-1; TRBD1 agrees at 7 bases. The junction had 8 bases not matched to a gene; V was cut back by 6 bases and J by 0 bases. The CDR3 runs 15 residues. CDR1 and CDR2 from the germline V gene are DFQATT and SNEGSKA (reference sequence). CDR3 sequence: CSAEDRRSSYNEQFF. CDR3 nucleotide sequence: TGCAGTGCAGAGGACAGGAGGAGCTCCTACAATGAGCAGTTCTTC.

This clonotype was counted at least ten times. This chain links TRBV20-1 with TRBJ2-7, with 8 positions matching TRBD2. This CDR3 region has 12 residues. V shed 6 bases, J shed 7 bases, and the junction held 8 bases outside the gene matches. CDR1 and CDR2 (germline): DFQATT, SNEGSKA (reference sequence). The CDR3 sequence is CSATSGVGEQYF. DNA for the CDR3: TGCAGTGCAACTAGCGGAGTTGGAGAGCAGTACTTC.

This chain connects TRBV9 to TRBJ2-7; maybe TRBD1 (7 bases). V was clipped by 0 bases and J by 2 bases, with 18 bases between them. The CDR3 consists of 17 residues. Looked up from germline, CDR1 is SGDLS and CDR2 is YYNGEE. CDR3 sequence: CASSVAGVGQPAYEQYF. DNA of the CDR3: TGTGCCAGCAGCGTAGCGGGGGTGGGACAGCCGGCCTACGAGCAGTACTTC.

The chain joins TRBV15 to TRBJ2-7; 7 bases line up with TRBD2. V gave up 0 bases and J gave up 4 bases; unmatched junction bases: 6. From germline, CDR1 is LNHNV and CDR2 YYDKDF (reference sequence). The CDR3 runs 15 residues. The CDR3 nucleotides are TGTGCCACCAGCAGAGAGGGAGGGGCCAATTACGAGCAGTACTTC. Translating gives CATSREGGANYEQYF.

This clonotype was counted at least ten times. The rearrangement uses TRBV7-9 and TRBJ2-3, with D possibly being TRBD2 (6 bases). This CDR3 is 15 amino acids long. Germline lookup yields CDR1 SEHNR and CDR2 FQNEAQ (reference sequence). Trimming took off 0 bases at V and 3 bases at J, with 10 bases between the two ends. This chain's CDR3 is CASSLALAGTDTQYF. Here the CDR3 DNA reads TGTGCCAGCAGCTTAGCGCTTGCGGGGACAGATACGCAGTATTTT.

This clonotype appeared a few times. The chain links TRBV9 to TRBJ2-2; possibly TRBD1 for D (5 bases). Trimming cost V 3 bases and J 2 bases, with 11 bases left between them. Germline V gives CDR1 SGDLS, CDR2 YYNGEE. The CDR3 covers 15 residues. Here the CDR3 reads CASSGPWGNTGELFF. The CDR3 DNA reads TGTGCCAGCAGCGGGCCTTGGGGCAACACCGGGGAGCTGTTTTTT.

This CDR3 is CASSESPTYEQYF. The CDR3 DNA follows: TGTGCCAGCAGTGAGAGCCCGACCTACGAGCAGTACTTC. The rearrangement uses TRBV12-3 or TRBV12-4 and TRBJ2-7, with D uncertain. The CDR3 totals 13 residues. V shed 5 bases and J shed 2 bases, with 10 bases lying between them.

This clonotype was detected only a few times. This chain joins TRBV12-3 or TRBV12-4 and TRBJ1-1; no definite D call. The CDR3 has 15 amino acids. With 2 bases removed from V and 0 bases from J, the gap between germline ends came to 10 bases. The CDR3 coding sequence is TGTGCCAGCAGTTTAATGAGGGTTCTGAACACTGAAGCTTTCTTT. This gives the protein CASSLMRVLNTEAFF.

V gene TRBV6-1 combines with J gene TRBJ2-7; 9 bases are a match to TRBD1. V dropped 5 bases and J dropped 6; count of bases not matched to a gene: 11. Germline assignment: CDR1 MNHNS and CDR2 SASEGT. The CDR3 loop spans 15 amino acids. CDR3 sequence: CASSTTGTGQGEQYF. The CDR3 DNA reads TGTGCCAGCAGTACAACCGGGACAGGGCAGGGCGAGCAGTACTTC.

This clonotype was counted a few times. This chain links TRBV15 with TRBJ2-3; maybe TRBD1 (7 bases). V lost 3 bases and J lost 4, with 8 bases in between. Per germline, CDR1 LNHNV and CDR2 YYDKDF (reference sequence). The CDR3 is made up of 13 amino acids. In DNA, the CDR3 is TGTGCCACCAGCAGCAGGGGGGCAGATACGCAGTATTTT. Its protein is CATSSRGADTQYF.

This chain joins TRBV20-1 and TRBJ2-5, with D tentatively TRBD1 (6 bases). V shed 0 bases and J shed 5 bases, with 16 bases lying between them. The germline gives CDR1 DFQATT, CDR2 SNEGSKA (reference sequence). CDR3 length: 15 amino acids. CDR3 sequence: CSARDGGRPGETQYF. CDR3 bases: TGCAGTGCTAGAGATGGGGGCAGGCCGGGCGAGACCCAGTACTTC.

In its sample, this clonotype was seen many times. The chain is built from TRBV29-1 and TRBJ2-1; D might be TRBD2 (5 bases). Trimming removed 6 bases from V and 9 bases from J, with 15 bases in between. Germline V gene sequence: CDR1 SQVTM, CDR2 ANQGSEA. The CDR3 runs 12 residues. The CDR3 sequence: CSVSASTFEQFF. In DNA, the CDR3 is TGCAGCGTCTCGGCTAGCACGTTTGAGCAGTTCTTC.

The chain uses TRBV18 and TRBJ2-1; D is ambiguous. Deletions cut 4 bases from V and 9 bases from J, with 13 bases between. The CDR3 is made up of 13 amino acids. The germline CDR1 and CDR2 sequences are KGHSH and LQKENI. For the CDR3, the DNA is TGTGCCAGCTCACTTGACCGAGTCGTTGAGCAGTTCTTC. The encoded protein is CASSLDRVVEQFF. The entire variable domain, with the rest obtained from reference TRBV18 and TRBJ2-1, is as follows: NAGVMQNPRHLVRRRGQEARLRCSPMKGHSHVYWYRQLPEEGLKFMVYLQKENIIDESGMPKERFSAEFPKEGPSILRIQQVVRGDSAAYFCASSLDRVVEQFFGPGTRLTVL.

This clonotype was observed a handful of times. The chain recombines TRBV7-2 with TRBJ2-5; D unclear. This CDR3 is built from 12 residues. With 4 bases removed from V and 5 bases from J, the gap between germline ends came to 8 bases. The V gene's germline CDR1 is SGHTA and CDR2 FQGNSA. This CDR3 reads CASSYFQETQYF. CDR3 DNA sequence: TGTGCCAGCAGCTACTTCCAGGAGACCCAGTACTTC. Together with reference TRBV7-2 and TRBJ2-5, the CDR3 gives the full variable domain: GAGVSQSPSNKVTEKGKDVELRCDPISGHTALYWYRQSLGQGLEFLIYFQGNSAPDKSGLPSDRFSAERTGGSVSTLTIQRTQQEDSAVYLCASSYFQETQYFGPGTRLLVL.

This clonotype was observed at least ten times. This chain links TRBV5-6 with TRBJ2-1, with TRBD2 matching over 8 bases. The CDR3 sequence is 12 residues long. After removal of 0 bases from V and 15 bases from J, the junction contained 5 bases not matched to a gene. In germline, CDR1 is SGHDT, CDR2 YYEEEE. The CDR3 loop is CASSLASGSAFF. In DNA, the CDR3 is TGTGCCAGCAGCTTGGCAAGCGGGAGCGCGTTCTTC.

The J gene is TRBJ2-3, the V gene TRBV20-1, with TRBD1 identical over 11 bases. The CDR3 has 18 amino acids. V lost 6 bases, J lost 8 bases, and 22 bases stayed unmatched. Germline assignment: CDR1 DFQATT and CDR2 SNEGSKA (reference sequence). The CDR3 spells CSAVISVFGTGGSVTQYF. The CDR3, as DNA: TGCAGTGCCGTAATTAGCGTATTCGGGACAGGGGGGTCGGTTACGCAGTATTTT.

This clonotype has more than one count but fewer than ten. The rearrangement joins TRBV4-2 to TRBJ2-3, with TRBD1 matching 9 bases. Trimming at V came to 4 bases and at J to 5 bases, leaving 7 bases not matched to a gene. Germline V gene lookup returns CDR1 LGHNA and CDR2 YNFKEQ. CDR3 length: 15 amino acids. The CDR3 loop reads CASSPGDRDRDTQYF. For the CDR3, the DNA is TGTGCCAGCAGCCCGGGGGACAGGGACAGAGATACGCAGTATTTT.